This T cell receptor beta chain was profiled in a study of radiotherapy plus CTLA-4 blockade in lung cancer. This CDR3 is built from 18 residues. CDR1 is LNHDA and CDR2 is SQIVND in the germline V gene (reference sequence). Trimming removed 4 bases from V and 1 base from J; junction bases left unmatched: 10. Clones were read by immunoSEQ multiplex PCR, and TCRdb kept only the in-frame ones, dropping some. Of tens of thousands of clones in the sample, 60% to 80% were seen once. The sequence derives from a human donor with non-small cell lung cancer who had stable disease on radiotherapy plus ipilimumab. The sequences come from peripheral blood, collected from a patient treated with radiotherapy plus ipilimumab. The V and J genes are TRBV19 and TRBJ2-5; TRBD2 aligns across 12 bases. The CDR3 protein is CASSTATSGGPLQETQYF. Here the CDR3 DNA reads TGTGCCAGTAGTACCGCGACTAGCGGGGGCCCCCTCCAAGAGACCCAGTACTTC.